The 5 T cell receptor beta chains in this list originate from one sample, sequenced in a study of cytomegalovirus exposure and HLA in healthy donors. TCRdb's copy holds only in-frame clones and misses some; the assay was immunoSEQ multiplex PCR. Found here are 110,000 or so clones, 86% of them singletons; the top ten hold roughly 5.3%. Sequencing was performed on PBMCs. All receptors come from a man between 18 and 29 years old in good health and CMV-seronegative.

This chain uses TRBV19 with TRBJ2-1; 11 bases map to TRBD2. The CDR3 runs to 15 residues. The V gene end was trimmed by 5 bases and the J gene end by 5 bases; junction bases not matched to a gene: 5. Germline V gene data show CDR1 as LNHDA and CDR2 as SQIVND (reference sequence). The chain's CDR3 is CASSLGLAANNEQFF. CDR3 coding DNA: TGTGCCAGTAGTTTGGGACTAGCGGCAAACAATGAGCAGTTCTTC.

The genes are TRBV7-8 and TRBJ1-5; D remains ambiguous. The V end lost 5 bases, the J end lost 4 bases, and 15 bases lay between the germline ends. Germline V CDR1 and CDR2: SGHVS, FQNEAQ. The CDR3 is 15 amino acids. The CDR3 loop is CASSPDGSRNQPQHF. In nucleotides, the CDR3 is TGTGCCAGCAGCCCCGACGGGTCTAGAAATCAGCCCCAGCATTTT.

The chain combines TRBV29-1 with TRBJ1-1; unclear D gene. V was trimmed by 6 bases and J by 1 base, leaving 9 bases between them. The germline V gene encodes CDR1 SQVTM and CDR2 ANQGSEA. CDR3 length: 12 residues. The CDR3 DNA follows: TGCAGCGTCGCAACAGCGAACACTGAAGCTTTCTTT. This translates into CSVATANTEAFF.

CDR3 in amino acids: CASGLATAGGSWGNQPQHF. In DNA form, the CDR3 reads TGTGCTAGTGGTTTGGCAACCGCAGGGGGCAGTTGGGGCAATCAGCCCCAGCATTTT. The V call is TRBV12-5, the J call TRBJ1-5, with 8 bases identical to TRBD1. The length of the CDR3 is 19 residues. V lost 1 base to trimming and J lost 2 bases; unmatched junction nucleotides: 13. Per the germline V gene, CDR1 is LGHNT and CDR2 is FRNRAP.

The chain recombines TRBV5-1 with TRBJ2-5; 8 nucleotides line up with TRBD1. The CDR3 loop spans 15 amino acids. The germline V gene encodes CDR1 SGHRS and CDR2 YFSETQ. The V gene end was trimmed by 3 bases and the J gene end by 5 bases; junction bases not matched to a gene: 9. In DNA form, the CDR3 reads TGCGCCAGCAGCTCCAGGGGGCCGGAGCGGGAGACCCAGTACTTC. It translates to CASSSRGPERETQYF.